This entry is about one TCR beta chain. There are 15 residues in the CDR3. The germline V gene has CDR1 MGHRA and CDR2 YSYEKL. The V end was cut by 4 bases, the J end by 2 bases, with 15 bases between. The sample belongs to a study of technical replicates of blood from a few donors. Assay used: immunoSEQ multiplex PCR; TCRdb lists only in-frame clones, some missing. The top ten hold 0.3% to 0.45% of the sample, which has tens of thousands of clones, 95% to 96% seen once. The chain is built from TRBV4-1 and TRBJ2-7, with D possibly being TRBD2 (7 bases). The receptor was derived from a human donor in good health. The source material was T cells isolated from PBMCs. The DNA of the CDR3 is TGCGCCAGCAGCCGGTCAGAGGGGGGGGCCTACGAGCAGTACTTC. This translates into CASSRSEGGAYEQYF.